The TCR beta chain under discussion was sequenced for a study of identical twins' blood T cells. Findings and limits, study-wide: Twins shared about as many clonotypes as their cloneset sizes predicted.

A previously described protocol, modified, built RNA-based TCR cDNA libraries. Each TCR cDNA library carried sample-specific barcodes on both ends. In the authors' workflow: Each donor had about 95,000 to nearly 550,000 clonotypes. TCRdb re-called the 5' RACE reads with MiXCR, one entry per CDR3 protein. TCRdb's processing, not the study's, gives the V and J calls here. The table records roughly 380,000 distinct CDR3 sequences, about 28% of them present only once. Comment on this clonotype: Its antigen is still unknown.

The CDR3 length is 19 residues. Trimming took off 4 bases at V and 4 bases at J, with 26 bases between the two ends. Germline-derived CDR1 and CDR2 are SGHRS and YFSETQ. The sample taken for sequencing was PBMCs. The rearrangement joins TRBV5-1 to TRBJ2-2, with D unresolved. The clonotype originates from a woman between 18 and 55 years old in good health. The CDR3 coding sequence is TGCGCCAGCAGCCCCCGGCGCAGACAAGATATTCCCGGCACCGGGGAGCTGTTTTTT. Translation: CASSPRRRQDIPGTGELFF.